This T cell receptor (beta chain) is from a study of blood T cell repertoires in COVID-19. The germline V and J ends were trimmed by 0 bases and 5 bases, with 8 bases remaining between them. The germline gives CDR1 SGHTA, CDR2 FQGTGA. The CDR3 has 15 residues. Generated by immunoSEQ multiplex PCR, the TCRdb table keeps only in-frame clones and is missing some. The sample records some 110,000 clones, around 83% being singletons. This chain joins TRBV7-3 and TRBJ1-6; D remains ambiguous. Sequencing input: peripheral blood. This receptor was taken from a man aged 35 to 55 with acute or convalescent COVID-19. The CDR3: CASSLTSADNSPLHF. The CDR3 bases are TGTGCCAGCAGCTTAACGTCGGCGGATAATTCACCCCTCCACTTT.